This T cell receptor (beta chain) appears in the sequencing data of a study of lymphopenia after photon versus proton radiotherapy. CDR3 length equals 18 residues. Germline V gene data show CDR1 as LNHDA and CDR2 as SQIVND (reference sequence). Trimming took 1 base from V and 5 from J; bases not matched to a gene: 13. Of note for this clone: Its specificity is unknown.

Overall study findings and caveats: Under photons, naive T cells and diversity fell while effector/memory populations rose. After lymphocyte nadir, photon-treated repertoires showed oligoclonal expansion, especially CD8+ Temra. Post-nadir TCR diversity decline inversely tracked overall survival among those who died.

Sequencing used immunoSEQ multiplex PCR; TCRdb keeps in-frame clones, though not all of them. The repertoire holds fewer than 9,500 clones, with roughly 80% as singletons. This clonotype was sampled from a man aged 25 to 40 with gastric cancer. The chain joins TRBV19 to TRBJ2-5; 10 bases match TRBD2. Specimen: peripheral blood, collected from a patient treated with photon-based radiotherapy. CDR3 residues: CASSIGTRASGRAETQYF. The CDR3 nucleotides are TGTGCCAGTAGTATAGGGACACGGGCGAGCGGGAGGGCCGAGACCCAGTACTTC.